Each of the 22 T cell receptor beta chains below was sequenced from the same sample in a study of blood T cells in healthy people across ages (dated by TCRdb to between 2014 and 2017). Receptors were amplified or captured by 5' RACE. The sample was run on an Illumina HiSeq 2500. A second about 7 to 12 cycle PCR used a sample-barcoded 5' primer and a J-beta primer mix. In-frame beta chains were kept once TCRdb had trimmed the public reads at Q25 with fastp and called clones with MiXCR. Rows with a matching CDR3 protein are joined into one entry that keeps the most common DNA and genes. This sample is represented by around 1.5 million distinct CDR3 sequences; around 59% of them were singletons. Over 5.5% of the sample belongs to the ten largest clones. The specimen sequenced was blood. The receptors were sampled from a man younger than 35 in good health.

This clonotype was picked up one time. The chain carries TRBV5-1 and TRBJ2-1, with unresolved D. Germline assignment: CDR1 SGHRS and CDR2 YFSETQ. The CDR3 loop spans 15 amino acids. Trimming shortened V by 3 bases and J by 1 base, and 11 bases separated the two germline ends. The CDR3 spells CASSWHQNSYNEQFF. The CDR3 DNA sequence: TGCGCCAGCAGCTGGCACCAGAATTCCTACAATGAGCAGTTCTTC.

This chain connects TRBV5-5 to TRBJ2-7; D unresolved. The CDR3 loop spans 14 amino acids. The germline V gene encodes CDR1 SGHKS and CDR2 YYEKEE (reference sequence). Trimming removed 0 bases from V and 3 bases from J, with 10 bases in between. CDR3 bases: TGTGCCAGCAGCTTGGCCAAGCTCGACTACGAGCAGTACTTC. It encodes CASSLAKLDYEQYF.

This clonotype has just a few counts. The rearrangement links TRBV19 to TRBJ2-3; D is unclear. CDR3 length equals 14 residues. Trimming shortened V by 2 bases and J by 3 bases, and 9 bases separated the two germline ends. The germline gives CDR1 LNHDA, CDR2 SQIVND (reference sequence). This chain's CDR3 is CASSITLLTDTQYF. The CDR3 DNA follows: TGTGCCAGTAGTATAACACTGCTGACAGATACGCAGTATTTT.

The chain recombines TRBV27 with TRBJ2-5, with 9 bases aligning to TRBD2. The CDR3 extends over 16 amino acids. J was trimmed by 11 bases and V by 4 bases; bases with no gene match: 17. Per germline, CDR1 MNHEY and CDR2 SMNVEV (reference sequence). The CDR3 DNA is TGTGCCAGCAGTTCGCGATCGACTAGCGGCATCTATGAGCAGTACTTC. This gives the protein CASSSRSTSGIYEQYF.

The rearrangement links TRBV6-6 to TRBJ2-4; 9 nucleotides align to TRBD1. The last part of the DNA fits TRBJ2-7 better; the J call may be wrong. This CDR3 has 14 amino acids. Germline CDR1 reads MNHNY; CDR2 reads SVGAGI (reference sequence). CDR3 sequence reads: CASSTGGESHEQYF. CDR3 in DNA: TGTGCCAGCAGCACAGGGGGCGAAAGCCACGAGCAGTACTTC.

This clonotype was counted ten times or more. This chain connects TRBV20-1 to TRBJ2-2; weak D call: TRBD1 (5 bases). This CDR3 has 13 residues. V was pared by 3 bases and J by 5 bases, with 10 bases between. The V gene's germline CDR1 is DFQATT and CDR2 SNEGSKA (reference sequence). CDR3 DNA: TGCAGTGCTAGCCGGACACAGACCGGGGAGCTGTTTTTT. The encoded protein is CSASRTQTGELFF.

V is TRBV2 and J is TRBJ2-7; D not resolved. The ends were cut back, 1 base at V and 3 bases at J, with 13 bases in the middle. CDR1 SNHLY and CDR2 FYNNEI come from the germline V gene. This CDR3 region has 15 residues. CDR3 sequence reads: CASSEVSRTFYEQYF. The DNA of the CDR3 is TGTGCCAGCAGTGAAGTTTCGCGTACCTTCTACGAGCAGTACTTC.

This clonotype came up a few times. Relative to the germline gene, one junction end is altered; a read error may explain this. The chain links TRBV7-7 to TRBJ2-3, with D possibly being TRBD1 or TRBD2 (5 bases each). Germline values: CDR1 SSHAT, CDR2 FNYEAQ (reference sequence). This CDR3 is 15 amino acids long. CDR3 sequence: CASSLGDPSTDTQYF. The CDR3 DNA reads TGTGCTAGCAGCTTAGGGGACCCAAGCACAGATACGCAGTATTTT.

The chain recombines TRBV5-1 with TRBJ2-5, with 7 bases lining up with TRBD1. Per germline, CDR1 SGHRS and CDR2 YFSETQ. There are 14 residues in the CDR3. Trimming removed 0 bases from V and 3 bases from J; junction bases left unmatched: 2. The CDR3 nucleotides are TGCGCCAGCAGCTTGGAGGGGACAGAAGAGACCCAGTACTTC. Translating it yields CASSLEGTEETQYF.

This clonotype has more than one count but fewer than ten. The chain joins TRBV12-3 or TRBV12-4 to TRBJ1-2, with D possibly matching TRBD1 (5 bases). The CDR3 is 13 amino acids. V lost 2 bases and J lost 7, with 11 bases in between. The CDR3 reads CASSLQGLGGYTF. The CDR3 DNA reads TGTGCCAGCAGTTTACAGGGTTTGGGTGGCTACACCTTC.

The chain recombines TRBV12-3 or TRBV12-4 with TRBJ1-2, with a weak D call TRBD1 (6 bases). V was pared by 5 bases and J by 1 base, with 11 bases between. This CDR3 region has 14 residues. The CDR3 loop is CASSTGSLNYGYTF. DNA for the CDR3: TGTGCCAGCAGTACAGGGTCCCTTAACTATGGCTACACCTTC.

The rearrangement joins TRBV6-2 or TRBV6-3 to TRBJ1-1, with a weak D call TRBD1 (5 bases). Germline CDR1 MNHEY, CDR2 SVGEGT. There are 17 residues in the CDR3. Trimming stripped 2 bases from V and 2 bases from J, with 18 bases between. The CDR3 DNA reads as TGTGCCAGCAGTTACGCTCAAACCAGCAGGGCTAACACTGAAGCTTTCTTT. Translation gives CASSYAQTSRANTEAFF.

In this sample, this clonotype turned up a few times. The chain carries TRBV29-1 and TRBJ2-1; 7 bases are shared with TRBD2. The V and J ends lost 4 bases and 8 bases, in that order; junction bases with no gene match: 5. CDR1 SQVTM and CDR2 ANQGSEA come from the germline V gene. CDR3 length equals 12 residues. The CDR3 DNA follows: TGCAGCGTTGGGGGCGGGGGAGATGAGCAGTTCTTC. Amino acids: CSVGGGGDEQFF.

This chain joins TRBV20-1 and TRBJ1-5; D not resolved. V lost 6 bases, J lost 8 bases, and 20 bases lay in between. Germline V CDR1 and CDR2: DFQATT, SNEGSKA (reference sequence). The CDR3 runs to 14 residues. CDR3 DNA sequence: TGCAGTGCCAGCCGCGGGCGGACTGGGAAGCCCCAGCATTTT. Translating it yields CSASRGRTGKPQHF.

This clonotype was counted a few times. The chain couples TRBV12-3 or TRBV12-4 to TRBJ1-1, with no clear D. Trimming left V 8 bases short and J 8 bases short, with 15 bases between. This CDR3 has 12 residues. CDR3 loop: CASSYLRLEAFF. The CDR3 bases are TGTGCCAGCTCTTATTTGCGGCTAGAAGCTTTCTTT.

The V and J genes are TRBV29-1 and TRBJ1-2, with TRBD1 identical over 11 bases. The V gene's germline CDR1 is SQVTM and CDR2 ANQGSEA. CDR3 size: 12 residues. After removal of 4 bases from V and 7 bases from J, the junction contained 2 bases not matched to a gene. This CDR3 reads CSVVGTGGGYTF. For the CDR3, the DNA is TGCAGCGTTGTTGGGACAGGGGGTGGCTACACCTTC.

The V and J genes are TRBV29-1 and TRBJ1-2; unclear D gene. The CDR3 runs to 11 residues. V was cut by 5 bases and J by 4 bases, with 8 bases left in between. Germline CDR1 reads SQVTM; CDR2 reads ANQGSEA. CDR3 coding DNA: TGCAGCGTTCCGCCCTTCTATGGCTACACCTTC. This codes for CSVPPFYGYTF.

V usage is TRBV3-1 and J usage is TRBJ2-3; D may be TRBD1 (5 bases). Trimming left V 3 bases short and J 5 bases short, with 12 bases between. CDR3 length: 14 residues. Germline V gene sequence: CDR1 LGHDT, CDR2 YNNKEL (reference sequence). CDR3 coding DNA: TGTGCCAGCAGCCATTATGGGGCAGGAGATACGCAGTATTTT. Amino acids: CASSHYGAGDTQYF.

The chain couples TRBV20-1 to TRBJ2-3; D is undetermined. Trimming left V 3 bases short and J 2 bases short, with 18 bases between. The V gene's germline CDR1 is DFQATT and CDR2 SNEGSKA (reference sequence). This CDR3 has 16 amino acids. CDR3 nucleotides: TGCAGTGCTAGGCGCCGCTATGTCTCTTACACAGATACGCAGTATTTT. It encodes CSARRRYVSYTDTQYF.

The V gene is TRBV5-1, the J gene TRBJ1-2; D is perhaps TRBD1 (5 bases). This CDR3 has 17 residues. Germline V CDR1 and CDR2: SGHRS, YFSETQ. V lost 0 bases and J lost 2, with 17 bases in between. CDR3 sequence (DNA): TGCGCCAGCAGCTTGGATCGGGCGGCAGGGTTGAACTATGGCTACACCTTC. Its translation: CASSLDRAAGLNYGYTF.

As for this clonotype: A much larger clone differs from this one at a single base, so this may be a read error. Written as DNA, the CDR3 is TGTTCCAGCAGCCTGCGGGGGGGCGGCACAGATACGCAGTATTTT. It codes for CSSSLRGGGTDTQYF. V and J are TRBV4-2 and TRBJ2-3, with TRBD2 identical over 9 bases. CDR1 is LGHNA, CDR2 YNFKEQ, per germline. The CDR3 is 15 residues long.

The chain recombines TRBV9 with TRBJ2-5, with D hard to call. This CDR3 comprises 12 residues. Germline V lookup: CDR1 SGDLS, CDR2 YYNGEE. The V gene lost 1 base and the J gene lost 3 bases, with 4 bases spanning the gap. The CDR3 region has the DNA TGTGCCAGCAGCGTAAGGGAAGAGACCCAGTACTTC. It specifies CASSVREETQYF. Combining the CDR3 with reference TRBV9 and TRBJ2-5 gives the whole variable domain DSGVTQTPKHLITATGQRVTLRCSPRSGDLSVYWYQQSLDQGLQFLIQYYNGEERAKGNILERFSAQQFPDLHSELNLSSLELGDSALYFCASSVREETQYFGPGTRLLVL.